The 3 T cell receptor beta chains reported below all come from one sample, sequenced in a study of cytomegalovirus exposure and HLA in healthy donors. Clones were read by immunoSEQ multiplex PCR, and TCRdb kept only the in-frame ones, dropping some. The sample consists of approximately 120,000 clones, 70% to 90% of them appearing once. Material: PBMCs. These receptors were collected from a woman aged 18-35 years in good health and CMV-seronegative.

The CDR3: CASSETLAGDSYEQYF. CDR3 in DNA: TGCGCCAGCAGTGAGACACTAGCGGGGGACTCCTACGAGCAGTACTTC. The chain recombines TRBV10-1 with TRBJ2-7; TRBD2 aligns across 11 bases. The V gene's germline CDR1 is WNHNN and CDR2 SYGVQD (reference sequence). The V segment lost 2 bases and the J segment 0 bases; nucleotides outside the gene matches: 3. The CDR3 runs to 16 residues.

This clone was seen more than once but under ten times. The CDR3 DNA reads as TGTGCCACCAGCAAAGGGGGGGATGGGGCCAACGTCCTGACTTTC. It specifies CATSKGGDGANVLTF. This sequence joins TRBV15 and TRBJ2-6; a weak D match, TRBD2 (7 bases). Germline V gene lookup returns CDR1 LNHNV and CDR2 YYDKDF (reference sequence). V was shortened by 4 bases and J by 3 bases, with 10 bases between the two germline ends. CDR3 length: 15 residues.

This clone appeared once. This chain links TRBV4-1 with TRBJ2-7; 7 bases agree with TRBD1. Unmatched junction bases numbered 8, after V lost 0 bases and J lost 3 bases. CDR3 length equals 16 residues. Germline loops: CDR1 MGHRA, CDR2 YSYEKL. CDR3 amino acids: CASSQDDRVPLYEQYF. The CDR3, as DNA: TGCGCCAGCAGCCAAGATGACAGGGTACCCCTCTACGAGCAGTACTTC.